Detailed here is one T cell receptor beta chain. This may come from a read error, since a much larger clone is one base off. TCR beta CDR3 regions were amplified from RNA transcripts. An initial RT-PCR round employing HTBI primers preceded a second-round multiplex PCR. TCRdb redid the calling of the multiplex PCR reads with MiXCR, one entry per CDR3 protein. The sample includes over a million distinct CDR3 sequences, roughly two fifths of them seen just once. The data originate from a study of Graves' ophthalmopathy and Graves' hyperthyroidism. The CDR3 contains 19 residues. Germline V gene data show CDR1 as SEHNR and CDR2 as FQNEAQ (reference sequence).

The sequenced material came from peripheral blood or thyroid tissue (not recorded which). The receptor's source is an adult man with Graves' hyperthyroidism. The V and J genes are TRBV7-9 and TRBJ1-2, with 10 bases matching TRBD1. CDR3 sequence: CASSHPMGQGPDLNYGYIF. The CDR3 region has the DNA TGTGCCAGCAGCCACCCTATGGGACAGGGGCCAGACCTTAACTATGGCTACATCTTC.